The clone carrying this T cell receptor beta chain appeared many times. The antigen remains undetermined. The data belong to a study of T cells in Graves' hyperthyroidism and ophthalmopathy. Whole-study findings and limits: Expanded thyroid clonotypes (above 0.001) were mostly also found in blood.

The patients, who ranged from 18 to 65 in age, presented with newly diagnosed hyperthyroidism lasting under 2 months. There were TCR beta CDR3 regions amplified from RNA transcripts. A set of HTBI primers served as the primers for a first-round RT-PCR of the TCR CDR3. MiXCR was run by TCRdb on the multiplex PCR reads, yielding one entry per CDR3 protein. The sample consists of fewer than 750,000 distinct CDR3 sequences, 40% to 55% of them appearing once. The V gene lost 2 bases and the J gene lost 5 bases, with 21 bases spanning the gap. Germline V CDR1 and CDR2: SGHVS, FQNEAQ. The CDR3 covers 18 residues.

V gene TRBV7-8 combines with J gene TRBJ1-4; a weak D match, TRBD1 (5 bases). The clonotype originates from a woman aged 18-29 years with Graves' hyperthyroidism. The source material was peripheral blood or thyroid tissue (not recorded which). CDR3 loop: CASSLSLGTVGDNEKLFF. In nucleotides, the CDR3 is TGTGCCAGCAGCTTATCCCTAGGGACCGTGGGGGACAATGAAAAACTGTTTTTT.